The rows below give T cell receptor beta chains drawn from one sample of a study of T cell responses to AZD1222 COVID-19 vaccine. Only in-frame clones appear in the TCRdb table, and some are missing; sequencing was by immunoSEQ multiplex PCR. The sample records 95,000 to 150,000 clones, roughly 90% being singletons. The material was peripheral blood, obtained on day 0 of AZD1222 vaccination. The origin of the receptors is an adult in good health. Each CDR3 is given with its conserved first and last residue. A D gene is named only where the DNA matches it firmly. Rows give clone size only sometimes, using once, few, many, or a class for an expanded clone.

cdr3_aa cdr3_nt v_call clone_size j_call d_call
CASRRYTGSDQPQHF TGTGCCAGCAGGAGATATACAGGGTCTGATCAGCCCCAGCATTTT TRBV2 NA TRBJ1-5 NA
CSASGQVSNYGYTF TGCAGTGCTAGTGGACAGGTTTCTAACTATGGCTACACCTTC TRBV20-1 once TRBJ1-2 TRBD1
CASSPPYGTYGYTF TGTGCCAGCTCACCACCGTACGGTACCTATGGCTACACCTTC TRBV18 NA TRBJ1-2 NA
CASSPRQGRQEYF TGTGCCAGCAGTCCACGGCAGGGGCGACAGGAGTACTTC TRBV27 few TRBJ2-4 NA
CASSVSGTVNQPQHF TGTGCCAGCAGCGTCTCCGGGACAGTTAATCAGCCCCAGCATTTT TRBV7-8 NA TRBJ1-5 TRBD1
CASSLDSNYGYTF TGTGCCAGCAGTTTAGATTCTAACTATGGCTACACCTTC TRBV12-3/TRBV12-4 few TRBJ1-2 NA
CASSPRLAGGNEQFF TGTGCCAGCAGTCCAAGACTAGCGGGGGGGAATGAGCAGTTCTTC TRBV6-2/TRBV6-3 once TRBJ2-1 TRBD2
CAIRGTSGGSGANVLTF TGTGCCATCAGGGGGACTAGCGGGGGCTCTGGGGCCAACGTCCTGACTTTC TRBV10-3 NA TRBJ2-6 TRBD2
CASSVLEGGNNEQFF TGTGCCAGCAGCGTCTTGGAGGGGGGAAATAATGAGCAGTTCTTC TRBV7-2 NA TRBJ2-1 NA
CASSPDGYSNQPQHF TGCGCCAGCAGCCCGGACGGATATAGCAATCAGCCCCAGCATTTT TRBV5-1 NA TRBJ1-5 NA
CASSIGTGGTEAFF TGTGCCAGTAGTATTGGGACAGGGGGCACTGAAGCTTTCTTT TRBV19 NA TRBJ1-1 TRBD1
CASSLDLNEKLFF TGTGCCAGTAGTCTAGATCTTAATGAAAAACTGTTTTTT TRBV19 NA TRBJ1-4 NA
CASKGPATSGATYEQYF TGTGCCAGCAAAGGCCCTGCTACTAGCGGGGCGACCTACGAGCAGTACTTC TRBV21-1 NA TRBJ2-7 NA
CASSPRTGGTEAFF TGTGCCAGCAGCCCCAGGACAGGGGGAACCGAAGCTTTCTTT TRBV9 NA TRBJ1-1 TRBD1
CASSYGVRQPQHF TGTGCCAGCAGTTACGGGGTTCGCCAGCCCCAGCATTTT TRBV6-5 once TRBJ1-5 NA
CAGKSSGGAGDTQYF TGTGCCGGCAAATCTAGCGGGGGGGCCGGGGATACGCAGTATTTT TRBV10-3 NA TRBJ2-3 TRBD2
CASSRVLAGGPANTGELFF TGTGCCAGCAGCCGGGTGTTAGCGGGGGGCCCCGCGAACACCGGGGAGCTGTTTTTT TRBV3-1/TRBV3-2 NA TRBJ2-2 TRBD2
CASSYRTGINSGNTIYF TGTGCCAGCAGCTACAGGACAGGGATCAACTCTGGAAACACCATATATTTT TRBV5-8 NA TRBJ1-3 TRBD1
CASSLGVNFGSNEKLFF TGCGCCAGCAGCTTGGGCGTCAATTTCGGGTCTAATGAAAAACTGTTTTTT TRBV5-1 once TRBJ1-4 NA
CASSQERSAYGYTF TGTGCCAGCAGCCAAGAAAGGTCAGCCTATGGCTACACCTTC TRBV3-1/TRBV3-2 NA TRBJ1-2 NA
CASSVTPGFSDTQYF TGTGCCAGCAGCGTAACCCCAGGGTTCTCAGATACGCAGTATTTT TRBV9 NA TRBJ2-3 NA
CASGAPLLNQPQHF TGTGCCTCTGGCGCACCCCTTCTCAATCAGCCCCAGCATTTT TRBV19 NA TRBJ1-5 NA
CASSELAGFSTDTQYF TGCGCCAGCAGTGAGTTGGCAGGGTTTAGCACAGATACGCAGTATTTT TRBV10-1 once TRBJ2-3 NA
CASSLAQGENYGYTF TGTGCCAGCAGCTTGGCACAGGGTGAAAACTATGGCTACACCTTC TRBV5-4 NA TRBJ1-2 NA
CASTGSSEQFF TGTGCCAGCACGGGGAGCAGTGAGCAGTTCTTC TRBV6-5 NA TRBJ2-1 NA
CASSYRGYHTDTQYF TGTGCCAGCAGTTACCGGGGGTATCATACAGATACGCAGTATTTT TRBV6-5 NA TRBJ2-3 NA
CAISEGGQGNYGYTF TGTGCCATCAGTGAAGGGGGACAGGGAAACTATGGCTACACCTTC TRBV10-3 few TRBJ1-2 TRBD1
CASRRCAVLHEAFF TGTGCCAGCAGGCGCTGTGCGGTCTTACATGAAGCTTTCTTT TRBV21-1 NA TRBJ1-1 NA
CASSPSLAGSTDTQYF TGCGCCAGCAGCCCCAGCCTAGCGGGGAGCACAGATACGCAGTATTTT TRBV5-1 NA TRBJ2-3 TRBD2
CASSLTRDQGKAGELFF TGTGCCAGCAGCTTAACGAGGGACCAGGGCAAGGCCGGGGAGCTGTTTTTT TRBV7-3 NA TRBJ2-2 NA
CSAIGGNEQFF TGCAGTGCTATTGGGGGAAATGAGCAGTTCTTC TRBV20-1 NA TRBJ2-1 NA
CASSLAGRRSLSTEAFF TGTGCCAGCAGCTTGGCCGGTAGGCGCTCCCTCTCCACTGAAGCTTTCTTT TRBV5-4 NA TRBJ1-1 NA
CASSIRGDTRKNIQYF TGTGCCAGTAGTATTAGGGGAGACACGAGAAAAAACATTCAGTACTTC TRBV19 NA TRBJ2-4 NA
CASSQGRITGTGGLAFF TGTGCCAGCAGCCAAGGGAGGATTACCGGGACAGGGGGCTTAGCTTTCTTT TRBV3-1/TRBV3-2 NA TRBJ1-1 TRBD1
CASSQTGGDEQYF TGTGCCAGCAGCCAGACCGGGGGGGATGAGCAGTACTTC TRBV16 NA TRBJ2-7 TRBD2
CAISESNRGSNQPQHF TGTGCCATCAGTGAGTCGAACAGGGGGAGCAATCAGCCCCAGCATTTT TRBV10-3 few TRBJ1-5 TRBD1
CASSFRFEHGYTF TGTGCCAGCAGTTTTCGGTTCGAACATGGCTACACCTTC TRBV27 once TRBJ1-2 NA
CAISESTNYGYTF TGTGCCATCAGTGAGTCGACTAACTATGGCTACACCTTC TRBV10-3 NA TRBJ1-2 NA
CASRGQGLTEAFF TGTGCCAGCAGGGGACAGGGGCTCACTGAAGCTTTCTTT TRBV3-1/TRBV3-2 NA TRBJ1-1 TRBD1
CASSPGGNSPLHF TGTGCCAGCAGCCCAGGGGGGAATTCACCCCTCCACTTT TRBV7-8 NA TRBJ1-6 TRBD1
CASSLGQGARQPQHF TGTGCCAGCAGCCTCGGACAGGGGGCGAGGCAGCCCCAGCATTTT TRBV5-5 NA TRBJ1-5 TRBD1
CASSSRTGPTDTQYF TGCGCCAGCAGCTCCCGGACAGGACCCACAGATACGCAGTATTTT TRBV5-1 NA TRBJ2-3 TRBD1